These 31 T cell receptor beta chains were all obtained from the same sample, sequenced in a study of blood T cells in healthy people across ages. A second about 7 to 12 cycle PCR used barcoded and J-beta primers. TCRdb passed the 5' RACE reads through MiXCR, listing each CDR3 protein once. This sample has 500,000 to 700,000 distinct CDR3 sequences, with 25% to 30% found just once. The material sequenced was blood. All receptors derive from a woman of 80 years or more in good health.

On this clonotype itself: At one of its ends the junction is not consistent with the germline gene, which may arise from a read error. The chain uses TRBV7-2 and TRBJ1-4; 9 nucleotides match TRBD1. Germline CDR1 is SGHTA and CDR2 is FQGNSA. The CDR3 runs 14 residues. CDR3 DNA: TGTGCCAGCAGCCAAGGGACAGGGAATGAGAAACTGTTTTTT. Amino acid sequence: CASSQGTGNEKLFF.

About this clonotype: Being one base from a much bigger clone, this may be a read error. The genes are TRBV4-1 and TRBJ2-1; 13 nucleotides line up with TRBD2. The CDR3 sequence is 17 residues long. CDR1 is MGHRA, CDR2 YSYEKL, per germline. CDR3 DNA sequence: TGCGCCAGCAGCCAAGATGTACTAGCGGGGGGGAAAAATGAGCAGGTCTTC. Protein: CASSQDVLAGGKNEQVF.

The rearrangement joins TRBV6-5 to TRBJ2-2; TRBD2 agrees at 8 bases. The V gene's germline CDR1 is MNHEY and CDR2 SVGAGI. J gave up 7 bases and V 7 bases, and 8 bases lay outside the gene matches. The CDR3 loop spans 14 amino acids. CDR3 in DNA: TGTGCCAGCAAGCCGGGGGGGGTGAGCGGGGAGCTGTTTTTT. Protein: CASKPGGVSGELFF.

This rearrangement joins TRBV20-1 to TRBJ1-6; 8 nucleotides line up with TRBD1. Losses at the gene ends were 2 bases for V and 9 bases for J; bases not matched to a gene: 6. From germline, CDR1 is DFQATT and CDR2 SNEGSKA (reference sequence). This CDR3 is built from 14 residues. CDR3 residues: CSARSGQGASPLHF. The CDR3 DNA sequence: TGCAGTGCTAGATCGGGCCAGGGGGCTTCACCCCTCCACTTT.

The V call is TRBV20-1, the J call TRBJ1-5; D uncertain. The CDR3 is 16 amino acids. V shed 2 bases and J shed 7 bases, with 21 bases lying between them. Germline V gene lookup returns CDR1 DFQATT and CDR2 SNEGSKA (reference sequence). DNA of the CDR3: TGCAGTGCTAGACCGGTGCTAGGAGGGCGCGGGCAGCCCCAGCATTTT. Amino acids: CSARPVLGGRGQPQHF.

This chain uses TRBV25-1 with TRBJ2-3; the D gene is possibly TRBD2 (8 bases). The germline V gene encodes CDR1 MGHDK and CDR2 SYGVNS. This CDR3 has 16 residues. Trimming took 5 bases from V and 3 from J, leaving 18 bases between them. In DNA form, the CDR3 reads TGTGCCAGCAGTTCGAGGACTAGCAGGGGGACAGATACGCAGTATTTT. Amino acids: CASSSRTSRGTDTQYF.

The CDR3 DNA reads TGTGCCAGCAGCTTAATGCAGGGGGCTGGTGAAGCTTTCTTT. It is translated as CASSLMQGAGEAFF. V gene TRBV7-3 combines with J gene TRBJ1-1; 8 positions match TRBD1. J lost 7 bases, V lost 1 base, and 5 bases had no gene match. This CDR3 spans 14 amino acids. Germline CDR1 reads SGHTA; CDR2 reads FQGTGA.

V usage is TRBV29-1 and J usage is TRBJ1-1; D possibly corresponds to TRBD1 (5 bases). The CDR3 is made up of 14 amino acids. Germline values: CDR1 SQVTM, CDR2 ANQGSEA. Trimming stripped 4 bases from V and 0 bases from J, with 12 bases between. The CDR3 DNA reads TGCAGCGTTGGAGGGAGGGGTTTGAACACTGAAGCTTTCTTT. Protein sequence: CSVGGRGLNTEAFF.

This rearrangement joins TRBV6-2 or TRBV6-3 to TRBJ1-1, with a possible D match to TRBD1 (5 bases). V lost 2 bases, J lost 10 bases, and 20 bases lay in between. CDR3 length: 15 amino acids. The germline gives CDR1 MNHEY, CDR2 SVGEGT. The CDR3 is CASSYERDGGSGAFF. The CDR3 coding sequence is TGTGCCAGCAGTTACGAGAGGGACGGCGGGTCGGGAGCTTTCTTT.

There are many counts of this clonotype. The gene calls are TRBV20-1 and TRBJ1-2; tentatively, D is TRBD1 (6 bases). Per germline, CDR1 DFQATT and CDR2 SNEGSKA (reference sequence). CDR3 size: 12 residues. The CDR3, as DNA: TGCAGCACGCTGGACAGCCGATATGGCTACACCTTC. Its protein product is CSTLDSRYGYTF.

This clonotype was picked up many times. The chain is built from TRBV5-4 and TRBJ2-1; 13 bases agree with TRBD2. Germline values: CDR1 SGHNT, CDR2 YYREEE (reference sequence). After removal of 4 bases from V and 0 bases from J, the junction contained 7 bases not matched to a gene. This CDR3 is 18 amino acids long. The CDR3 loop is CASSTGTSGTSSYNEQFF. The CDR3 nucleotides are TGTGCCAGCAGCACAGGGACTAGCGGGACCAGCTCCTACAATGAGCAGTTCTTC.

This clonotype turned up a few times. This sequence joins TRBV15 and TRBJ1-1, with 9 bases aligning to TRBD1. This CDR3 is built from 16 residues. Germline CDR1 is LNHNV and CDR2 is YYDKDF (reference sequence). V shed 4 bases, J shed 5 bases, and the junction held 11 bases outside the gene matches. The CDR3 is CATSTPGQGVGTEAFF. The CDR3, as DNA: TGTGCCACCAGCACACCGGGACAGGGAGTGGGGACTGAAGCTTTCTTT.

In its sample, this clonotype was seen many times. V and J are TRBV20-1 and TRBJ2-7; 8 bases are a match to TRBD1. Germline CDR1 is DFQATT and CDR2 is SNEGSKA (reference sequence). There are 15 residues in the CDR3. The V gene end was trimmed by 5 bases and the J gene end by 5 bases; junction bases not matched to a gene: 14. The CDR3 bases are TGCAGTGCTCCAGTCGATGGCAGGGGGCGGAACGAGCAGTACTTC. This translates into CSAPVDGRGRNEQYF.

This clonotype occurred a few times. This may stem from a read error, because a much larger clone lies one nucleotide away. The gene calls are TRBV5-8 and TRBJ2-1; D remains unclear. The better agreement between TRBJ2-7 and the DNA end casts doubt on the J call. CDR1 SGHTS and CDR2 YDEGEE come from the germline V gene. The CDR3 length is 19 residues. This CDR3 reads CASSPFQTNLISSYNEQYF. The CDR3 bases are TGTGCCAGCAGCCCCTTTCAGACAAATCTAATCAGCTCCTACAATGAGCAGTACTTC.

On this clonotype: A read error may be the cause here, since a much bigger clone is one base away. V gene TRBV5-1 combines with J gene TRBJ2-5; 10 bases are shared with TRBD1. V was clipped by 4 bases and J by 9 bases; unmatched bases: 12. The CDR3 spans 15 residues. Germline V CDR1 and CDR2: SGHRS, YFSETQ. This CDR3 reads CASSPGQGFRESQYF. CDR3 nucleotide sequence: TGCGCCAGCAGCCCGGGACAGGGGTTCCGGGAGTCCCAGTACTTC.

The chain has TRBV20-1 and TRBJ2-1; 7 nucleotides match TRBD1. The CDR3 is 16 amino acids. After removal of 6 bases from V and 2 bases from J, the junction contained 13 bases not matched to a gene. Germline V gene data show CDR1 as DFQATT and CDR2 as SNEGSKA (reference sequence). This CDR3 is CSAKKQGVRAYNEQFF. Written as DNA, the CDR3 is TGCAGTGCCAAGAAGCAGGGGGTCAGGGCCTACAATGAGCAGTTCTTC.

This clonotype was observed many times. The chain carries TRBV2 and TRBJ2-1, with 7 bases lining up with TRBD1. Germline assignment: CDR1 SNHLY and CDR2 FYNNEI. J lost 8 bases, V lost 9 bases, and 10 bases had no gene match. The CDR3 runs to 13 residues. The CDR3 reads CASKTLTGDEQFF. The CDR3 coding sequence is TGTGCCAGTAAAACGCTAACAGGGGATGAGCAGTTCTTC. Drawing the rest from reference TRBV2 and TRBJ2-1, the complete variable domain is EPEVTQTPSHQVTQMGQEVILRCVPISNHLYFYWYRQILGQKVEFLVSFYNNEISEKSEIFDDQFSVERPDGSNFTLKIRSTKLEDSAMYFCASKTLTGDEQFFGPGTRLTVL.

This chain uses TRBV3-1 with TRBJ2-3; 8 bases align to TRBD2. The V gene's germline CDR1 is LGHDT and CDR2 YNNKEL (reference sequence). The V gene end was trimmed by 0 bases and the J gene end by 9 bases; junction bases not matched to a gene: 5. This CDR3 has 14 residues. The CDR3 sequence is CASSQDDGTRTQYF. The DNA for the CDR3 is TGTGCCAGCAGCCAAGATGACGGGACTAGAACGCAGTATTTT.

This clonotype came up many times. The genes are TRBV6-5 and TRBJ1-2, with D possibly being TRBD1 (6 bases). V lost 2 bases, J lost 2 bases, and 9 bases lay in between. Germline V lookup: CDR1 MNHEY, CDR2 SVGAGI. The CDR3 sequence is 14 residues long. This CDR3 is CASSYGGGNYGYTF. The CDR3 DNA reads TGTGCCAGCAGTTACGGAGGGGGGAACTATGGCTACACCTTC.

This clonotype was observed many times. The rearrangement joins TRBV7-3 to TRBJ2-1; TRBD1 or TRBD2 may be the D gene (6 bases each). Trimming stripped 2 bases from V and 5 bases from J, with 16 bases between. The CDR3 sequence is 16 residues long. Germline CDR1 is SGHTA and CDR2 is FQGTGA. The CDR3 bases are TGTGCCAGCAGCTTATTGGACGGGGGCCCGAACAATGAGCAGTTCTTC. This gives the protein CASSLLDGGPNNEQFF.

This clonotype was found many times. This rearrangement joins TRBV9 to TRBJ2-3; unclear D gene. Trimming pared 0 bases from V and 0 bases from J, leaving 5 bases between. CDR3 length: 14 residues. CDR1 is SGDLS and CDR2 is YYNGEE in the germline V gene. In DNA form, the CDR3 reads TGTGCCAGCAGCGTAGGTTCAAGCACAGATACGCAGTATTTT. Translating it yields CASSVGSSTDTQYF.

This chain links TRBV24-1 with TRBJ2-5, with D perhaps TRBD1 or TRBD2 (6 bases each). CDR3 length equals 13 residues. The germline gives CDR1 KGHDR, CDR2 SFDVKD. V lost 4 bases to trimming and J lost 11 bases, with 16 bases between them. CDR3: CATSDLPGATQYF. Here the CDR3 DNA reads TGTGCCACCAGTGACCTACCGGGGGCGACGCAGTACTTC.

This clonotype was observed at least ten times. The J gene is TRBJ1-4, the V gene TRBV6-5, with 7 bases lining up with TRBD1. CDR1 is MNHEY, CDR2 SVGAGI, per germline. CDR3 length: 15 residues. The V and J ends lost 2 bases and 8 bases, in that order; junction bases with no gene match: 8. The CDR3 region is CASSYVPGQPEKLFF. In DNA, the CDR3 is TGTGCCAGCAGTTACGTCCCGGGACAGCCCGAAAAACTGTTTTTT.

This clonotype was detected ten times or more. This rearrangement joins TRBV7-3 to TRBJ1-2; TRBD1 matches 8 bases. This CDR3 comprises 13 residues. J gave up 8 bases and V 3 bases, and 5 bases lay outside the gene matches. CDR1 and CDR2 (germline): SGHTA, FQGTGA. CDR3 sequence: CASSFQGAGGYTF. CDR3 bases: TGTGCCAGCAGCTTCCAGGGGGCCGGGGGCTACACCTTC. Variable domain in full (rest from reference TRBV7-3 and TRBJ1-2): GAGVSQTPSNKVTEKGKYVELRCDPISGHTALYWYRQSLGQGPEFLIYFQGTGAADDSGLPNDRFFAVRPEGSVSTLKIQRTERGDSAVYLCASSFQGAGGYTFGSGTRLTVV.

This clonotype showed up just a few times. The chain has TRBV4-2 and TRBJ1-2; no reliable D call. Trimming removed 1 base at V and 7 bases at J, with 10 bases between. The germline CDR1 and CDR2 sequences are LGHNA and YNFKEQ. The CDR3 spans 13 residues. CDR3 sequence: CASSQGTGRGYTF. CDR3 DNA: TGTGCCAGCAGCCAAGGGACGGGTCGTGGCTACACCTTC.

The CDR3 is CASSLRQVNEKLFF. The DNA for the CDR3 is TGTGCCAGCAGTTTAAGGCAGGTTAATGAAAAACTGTTTTTT. The rearrangement uses TRBV27 and TRBJ1-4, with D unresolved. V lost 2 bases and J lost 4, with 8 bases in between. The germline V gene has CDR1 MNHEY and CDR2 SMNVEV (reference sequence). The CDR3 extends over 14 amino acids.

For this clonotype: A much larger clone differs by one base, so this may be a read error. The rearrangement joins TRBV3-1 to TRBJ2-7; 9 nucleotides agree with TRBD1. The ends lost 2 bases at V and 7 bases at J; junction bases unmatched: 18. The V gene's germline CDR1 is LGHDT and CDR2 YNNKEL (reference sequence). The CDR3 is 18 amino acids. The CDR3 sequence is CASSQRWARDRAEDEQYF. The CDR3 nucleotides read TGTGCCAGCAGCCAACGTTGGGCCCGGGACAGGGCCGAAGATGAGCAGTACTTC.

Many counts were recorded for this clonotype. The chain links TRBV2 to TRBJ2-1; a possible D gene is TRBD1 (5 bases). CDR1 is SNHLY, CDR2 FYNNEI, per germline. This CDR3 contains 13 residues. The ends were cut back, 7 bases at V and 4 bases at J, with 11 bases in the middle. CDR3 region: CASIEQGYNEQFF. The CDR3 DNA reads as TGTGCCAGCATTGAGCAGGGTTACAATGAGCAGTTCTTC.

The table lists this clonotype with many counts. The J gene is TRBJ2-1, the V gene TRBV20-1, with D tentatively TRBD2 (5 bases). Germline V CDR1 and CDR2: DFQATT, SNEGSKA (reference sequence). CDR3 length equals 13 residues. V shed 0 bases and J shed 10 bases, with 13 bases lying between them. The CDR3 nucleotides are TGCAGTGCTAGAGAACGGGCCTCGGGGGAGCAGTTCTTC. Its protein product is CSARERASGEQFF.

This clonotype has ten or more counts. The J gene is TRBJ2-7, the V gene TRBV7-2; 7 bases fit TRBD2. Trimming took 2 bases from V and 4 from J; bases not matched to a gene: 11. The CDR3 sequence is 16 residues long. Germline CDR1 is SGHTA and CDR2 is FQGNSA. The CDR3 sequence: CASSLWVGPGGYEQYF. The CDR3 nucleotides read TGTGCCAGCAGCTTATGGGTTGGGCCGGGAGGTTACGAGCAGTACTTC.

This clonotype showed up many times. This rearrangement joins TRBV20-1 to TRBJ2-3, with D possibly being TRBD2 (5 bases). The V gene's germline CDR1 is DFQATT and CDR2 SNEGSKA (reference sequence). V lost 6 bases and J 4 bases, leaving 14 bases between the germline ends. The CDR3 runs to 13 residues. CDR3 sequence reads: CSAPAQRADTQYF. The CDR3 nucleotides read TGCAGTGCCCCGGCCCAGAGGGCAGATACGCAGTATTTT.